One and the same sample provided the 2 T cell receptor beta chains below, sequenced in a study of response to subunit inactivated influenza vaccine. TCRdb recomputed calls from the RT-PCR reads with MiXCR, one row per CDR3 protein. The table includes 650,000 to 850,000 distinct CDR3 sequences, approximately 15% detected once. The material sequenced was PBMCs from blood, taken 14 to 15 days before vaccination. The receptor source for this set is a man between 50 and 59 years old who received an inactivated influenza vaccine.

The chain has TRBV9 and TRBJ2-7; 11 bases align to TRBD2. This CDR3 is 16 amino acids long. The germline gives CDR1 SGDLS, CDR2 YYNGEE. Trimming took 4 bases from V and 6 from J; bases not matched to a gene: 12. CDR3 sequence (DNA): TGTGCCAGCAGCCCTCGTTTAGCGGGGGGGCGAGGCGAGCAGTACTTC. Translation: CASSPRLAGGRGEQYF.

This sequence joins TRBV5-6 and TRBJ2-5; D is unresolved. V lost 7 bases and J 5 bases, leaving 6 bases between the germline ends. The CDR3 length is 10 residues. Germline V gene lookup returns CDR1 SGHDT and CDR2 YYEEEE. CDR3 sequence reads: CASGRETQYF. The CDR3 coding sequence is TGTGCCAGCGGGCGGGAGACCCAGTACTTC.